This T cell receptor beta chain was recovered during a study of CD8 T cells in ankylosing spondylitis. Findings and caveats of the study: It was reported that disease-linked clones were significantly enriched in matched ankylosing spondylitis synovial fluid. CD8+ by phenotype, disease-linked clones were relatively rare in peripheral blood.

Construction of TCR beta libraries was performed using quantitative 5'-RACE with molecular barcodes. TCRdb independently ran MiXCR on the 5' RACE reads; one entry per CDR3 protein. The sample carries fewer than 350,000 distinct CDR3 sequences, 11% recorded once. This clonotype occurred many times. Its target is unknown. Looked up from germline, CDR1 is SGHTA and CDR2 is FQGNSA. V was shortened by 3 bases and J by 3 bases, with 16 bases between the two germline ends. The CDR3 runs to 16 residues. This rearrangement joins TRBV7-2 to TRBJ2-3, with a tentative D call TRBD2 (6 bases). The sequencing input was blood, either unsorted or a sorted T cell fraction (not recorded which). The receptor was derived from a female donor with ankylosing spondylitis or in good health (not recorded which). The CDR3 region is CASSLFAGPGTDTQYF. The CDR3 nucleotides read TGTGCCAGCAGCTTGTTTGCGGGACCCGGTACAGATACGCAGTATTTT.